Given below is one TCR beta chain in context. The entry originates in a study of blood T cell repertoires in COVID-19. Study information: Researchers got acute and convalescent COVID-19 samples from the United States, Italy and Spain. From T cells, B-cell-depleted T cells, or PBMCs came the material, which was cDNA or gDNA.

The CDR3 extends over 14 amino acids. Germline loops: CDR1 KGHDR, CDR2 SFDVKD. The junction had 9 bases not matched to a gene; V was cut back by 4 bases and J by 9 bases. The assay was immunoSEQ multiplex PCR, and TCRdb's table has in-frame clones only and misses some. The repertoire has 200,000 to 300,000 clones, roughly 83% of them found once; the top ten carry roughly 9.6%. This sequence originates from an elderly woman with acute or convalescent COVID-19. The sample consisted of peripheral blood. This chain connects TRBV24-1 to TRBJ1-1; 8 nucleotides match TRBD1. The CDR3 spells CATSEPGTGAQAFF. In nucleotides, the CDR3 is TGTGCCACCAGTGAGCCCGGGACAGGCGCTCAAGCTTTCTTT.